Given below is one T cell receptor (beta chain) in context. Its antigen is unknown. Arm-PCR of CDR3 regions and iRepertoire HTBI primers were the basis on which TCR beta libraries were built. A single record per CDR3 protein comes from TCRdb applying MiXCR to the multiplex PCR reads. The data contain over 500,000 distinct CDR3 sequences, 15% to 20% of them singletons. Time point meaning: newly diagnosed GD, antithyroid drugs for less than 3 months. The TCR library was made from RNA extracted from PBMCs. The sample originates from a study of regulatory T cells in long-lasting Graves disease. The CDR3 has 16 amino acids. Germline V gene lookup returns CDR1 SGHVS and CDR2 FNYEAQ. Whole-study findings and limits: New patients shared fewer public clonotypes (roughly 990) than persistent patients did (2,741).

These data were likewise used in another study, on T cells in Graves' hyperthyroidism and ophthalmopathy. That report notes: Newly diagnosed hyperthyroidism, duration under 2 months, in patients aged 18 to 65. The authors' 13 V-J model separated ophthalmopathy from stable hyperthyroidism.

This TCR came from a man aged 18 to 30 with Graves disease. The V call is TRBV7-6, the J call TRBJ2-1; TRBD1 matches at 8 bases. The tail of the sequence fits TRBJ2-5 better, so the J call may be wrong. The starting material was peripheral blood mononuclear cells (PBMCs), obtained at new diagnosis, from a patient treated with antithyroid drugs. CDR3 residues: CASSLYNRGRQETQYF. The CDR3 DNA reads as TGTGCCAGCAGCTTATACAACAGGGGGAGGCAAGAGACCCAGTACTTC.